This TCR beta chain emerged from a study of early T cells in non-severe SARS-CoV-2 infection. Unique molecular identifiers were attached to individual cDNA molecules. TCRdb reprocessed the 5' RACE reads via MiXCR and lists one record per CDR3 protein. This table holds more than 95,000 distinct CDR3 sequences, roughly 15% found once. In its sample, this clonotype was seen a few times. The germline V gene has CDR1 SNHLY and CDR2 FYNNEI. The CDR3 has 15 residues. After removal of 2 bases from V and 6 bases from J, the junction contained 6 bases not matched to a gene. The rearrangement links TRBV2 to TRBJ1-5, with 8 bases that match TRBD1. Sequencing was carried out using whole blood. The receptor was derived from an adult who was a healthcare worker with PCR-confirmed SARS-CoV-2 infection or an uninfected control (not recorded which). The DNA of the CDR3 is TGTGCCAGCAGTGAATTGGACAGGGTAGGTCAGCCCCAGCATTTT. Its protein is CASSELDRVGQPQHF.